This T cell receptor (beta chain) comes out of a study of beta chain features in type 1 diabetes. Of the isolated RNA, all was reverse transcribed, and so the sequenced material was expressed TCRB transcripts. TCRdb keeps only in-frame clones here, not all; method: immunoSEQ multiplex PCR. Of fewer than 400,000 clones listed, around 8.5% were seen once; the top ten hold around 1%. Study outcomes and limitations: TCRB CDR3 length was moderately but significantly reduced in all four CD4+ subsets of Type 1 diabetes patients.

This clone was recorded at least ten times. Its antigen is not identified. This CDR3 spans 15 amino acids. V was pared by 1 base and J by 8 bases, with 14 bases between. Germline loops: CDR1 LGHNA, CDR2 YSLEER. Cell sorting via CD45RO/CCR7/CD25/CD127/CD95/CD27 was performed to obtain CD4+ naive, central memory, regulatory and stem cell-like memory cells. The chain carries TRBV4-3 and TRBJ1-4; tentatively, D is TRBD1 (5 bases). Specimen: central memory CD4+ T cells from blood. The clonotype comes from a man aged 25-40 years with type 1 diabetes. The CDR3 DNA follows: TGCGCCAGCAGCCAAGGTCCAGGGCGCGGCGAAAAACTGTTTTTT. This gives the protein CASSQGPGRGEKLFF.